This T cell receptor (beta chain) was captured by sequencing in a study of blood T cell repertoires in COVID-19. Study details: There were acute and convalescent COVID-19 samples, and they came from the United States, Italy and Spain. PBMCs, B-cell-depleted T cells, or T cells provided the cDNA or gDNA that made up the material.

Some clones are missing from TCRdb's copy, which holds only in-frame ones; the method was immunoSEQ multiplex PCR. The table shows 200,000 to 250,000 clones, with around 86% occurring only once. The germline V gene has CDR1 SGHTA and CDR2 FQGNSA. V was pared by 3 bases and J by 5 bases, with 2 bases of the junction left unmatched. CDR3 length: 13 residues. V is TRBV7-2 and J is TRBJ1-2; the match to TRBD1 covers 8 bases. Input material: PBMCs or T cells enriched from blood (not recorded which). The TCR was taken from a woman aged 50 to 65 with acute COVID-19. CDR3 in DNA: TGTGCCAGCAGCTTGGACAGGGTGTATGGCTACACCTTC. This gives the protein CASSLDRVYGYTF.